This T cell receptor (beta chain) is from a study of cytomegalovirus exposure and HLA in healthy donors. For the study at large: The 95 to 150 validation repertoires were produced on the same platform as the 650 or so repertoires of the first cohort. This was reported in a later analysis.

Method: immunoSEQ multiplex PCR; TCRdb's copy keeps in-frame clones and lacks some. The sample contains 100,000 to 120,000 clones, about 88% of which appear only once. Comments on this clone: What it binds is unknown.

Findings and limits, study-wide: A later analysis found first-cohort TCR clusters tended to co-occur in the 90 to 150 validation repertoires. Most TCR sequences showed up rarely, but some public TCRs showed up in many donors. Altogether, 164 TCR beta chains were recorded as cytomegalovirus-associated.

V lost 2 bases and J 5 bases, leaving 10 bases between the germline ends. The CDR3 spans 14 residues. In germline, CDR1 is SGHRS, CDR2 YFSETQ. The TCR originated in a young woman in good health and CMV-seropositive. This chain joins TRBV5-1 and TRBJ2-2; no firm D call. Source material: PBMCs. CDR3 nucleotide sequence: TGCGCCAGCAGCTTAGCCTGGGCGACCGGGGAGCTGTTTTTT. Amino acids: CASSLAWATGELFF.